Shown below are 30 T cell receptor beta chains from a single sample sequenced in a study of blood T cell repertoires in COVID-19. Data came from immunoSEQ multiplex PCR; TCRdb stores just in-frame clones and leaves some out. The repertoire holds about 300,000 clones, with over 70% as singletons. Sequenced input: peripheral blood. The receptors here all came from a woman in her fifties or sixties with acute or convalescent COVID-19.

The CDR3 DNA is TGTGCCAGCACGTCGGTCCGGAATGAGCAGTTCTTC. It specifies CASTSVRNEQFF. This chain links TRBV2 with TRBJ2-1; no reliable D call. V was trimmed by 7 bases and J by 7 bases, leaving 11 bases between them. The CDR3 spans 12 residues. Germline lookup yields CDR1 SNHLY and CDR2 FYNNEI.

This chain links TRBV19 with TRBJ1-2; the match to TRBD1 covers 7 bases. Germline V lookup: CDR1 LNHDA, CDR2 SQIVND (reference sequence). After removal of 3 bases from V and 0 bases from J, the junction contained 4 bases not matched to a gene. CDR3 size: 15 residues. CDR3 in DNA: TGTGCCAGTAGTATCTCTCAGGGGGCTAACTATGGCTACACCTTC. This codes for CASSISQGANYGYTF.

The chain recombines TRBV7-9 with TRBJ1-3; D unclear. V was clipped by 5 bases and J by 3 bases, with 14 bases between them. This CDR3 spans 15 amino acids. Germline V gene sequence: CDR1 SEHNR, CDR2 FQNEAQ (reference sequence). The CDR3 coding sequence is TGTGCCAGCAGCAACCCACACGCGGGTGGAAACACCATATATTTT. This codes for CASSNPHAGGNTIYF. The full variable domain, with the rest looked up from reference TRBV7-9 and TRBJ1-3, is DTGVSQNPRHKITKRGQNVTFRCDPISEHNRLYWYRQTLGQGPEFLTYFQNEAQLEKSRLLSDRFSAERPKGSFSTLEIQRTEQGDSAMYLCASSNPHAGGNTIYFGEGSWLTVV.

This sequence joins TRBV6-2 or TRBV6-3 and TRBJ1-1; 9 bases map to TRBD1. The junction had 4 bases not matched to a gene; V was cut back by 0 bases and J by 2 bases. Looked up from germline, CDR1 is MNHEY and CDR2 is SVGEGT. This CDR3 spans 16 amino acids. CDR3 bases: TGTGCCAGCAGTTACTCGAGGGACAGGGCTAACACTGAAGCTTTCTTT. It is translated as CASSYSRDRANTEAFF.

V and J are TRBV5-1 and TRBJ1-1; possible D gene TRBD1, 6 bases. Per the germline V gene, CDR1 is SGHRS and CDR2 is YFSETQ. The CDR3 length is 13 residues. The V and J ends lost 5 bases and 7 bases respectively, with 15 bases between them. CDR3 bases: TGCGCCAGCAGACCAACCACAGGGCTTGAAGCTTTCTTT. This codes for CASRPTTGLEAFF.

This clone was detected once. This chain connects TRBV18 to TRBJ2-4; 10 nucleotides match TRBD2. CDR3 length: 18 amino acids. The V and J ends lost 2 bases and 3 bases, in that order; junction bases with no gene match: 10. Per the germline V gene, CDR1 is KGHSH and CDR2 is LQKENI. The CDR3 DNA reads TGTGCCAGCTCACCAGGCGCTAGCGGGAGCGGGGACAAAAACATTCAGTACTTC. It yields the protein CASSPGASGSGDKNIQYF.

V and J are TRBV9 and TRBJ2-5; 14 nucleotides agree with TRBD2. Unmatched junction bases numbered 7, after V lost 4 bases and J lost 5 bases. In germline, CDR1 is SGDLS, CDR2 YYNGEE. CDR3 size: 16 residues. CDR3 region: CASSLPGLAGVETQYF. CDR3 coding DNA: TGTGCCAGCAGCCTACCGGGACTAGCGGGAGTGGAGACCCAGTACTTC.

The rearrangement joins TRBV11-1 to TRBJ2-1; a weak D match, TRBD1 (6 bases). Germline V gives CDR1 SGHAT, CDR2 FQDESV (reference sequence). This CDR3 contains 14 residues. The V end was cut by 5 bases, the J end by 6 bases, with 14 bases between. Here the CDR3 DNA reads TGTGCCAGCAGCCCCGGGACCAGGGGCAATGAGCAGTTCTTC. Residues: CASSPGTRGNEQFF.

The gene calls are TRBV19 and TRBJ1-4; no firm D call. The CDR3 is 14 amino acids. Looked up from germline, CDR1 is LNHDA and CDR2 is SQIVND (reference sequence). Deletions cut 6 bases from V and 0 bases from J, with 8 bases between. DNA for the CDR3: TGTGCCAGTAGAAGGAGTGCAACTAATGAAAAACTGTTTTTT. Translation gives CASRRSATNEKLFF.

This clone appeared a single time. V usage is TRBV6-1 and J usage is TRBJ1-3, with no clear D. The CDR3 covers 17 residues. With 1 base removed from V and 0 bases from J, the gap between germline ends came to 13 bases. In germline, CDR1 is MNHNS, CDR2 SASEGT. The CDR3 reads CASSEVLYSNSGNTIYF. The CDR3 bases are TGTGCCAGCAGTGAAGTTCTATATTCCAACTCTGGAAACACCATATATTTT.

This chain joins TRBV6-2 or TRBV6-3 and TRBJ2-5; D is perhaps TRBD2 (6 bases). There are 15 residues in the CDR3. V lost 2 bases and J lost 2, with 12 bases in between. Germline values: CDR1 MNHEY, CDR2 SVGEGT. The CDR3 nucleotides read TGTGCCAGCAGTTACGGGCGGGACCAACAAGAGACCCAGTACTTC. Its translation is CASSYGRDQQETQYF.

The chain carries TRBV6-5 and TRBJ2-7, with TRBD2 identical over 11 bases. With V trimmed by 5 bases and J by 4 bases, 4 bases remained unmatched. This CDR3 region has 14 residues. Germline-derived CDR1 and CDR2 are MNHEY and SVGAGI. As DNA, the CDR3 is TGTGCCAGCAGTATCGGACTAGCGGGTTACGAGCAGTACTTC. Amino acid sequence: CASSIGLAGYEQYF.

This CDR3 reads CASERDRANEQFF. CDR3 bases: TGTGCCAGCGAACGTGACAGGGCCAATGAGCAGTTCTTC. The rearrangement uses TRBV12-3 or TRBV12-4 and TRBJ2-1; 7 nucleotides line up with TRBD1. The CDR3 contains 13 residues. With 8 bases clipped from V and 6 bases from J, the junction kept 7 bases outside the gene matches.

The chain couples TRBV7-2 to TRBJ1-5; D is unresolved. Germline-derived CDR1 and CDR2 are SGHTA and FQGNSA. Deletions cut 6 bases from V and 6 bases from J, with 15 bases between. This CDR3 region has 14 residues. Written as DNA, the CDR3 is TGTGCCAGCAGGGAGGGAAATGAAGGTCAGCCCCAGCATTTT. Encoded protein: CASREGNEGQPQHF.

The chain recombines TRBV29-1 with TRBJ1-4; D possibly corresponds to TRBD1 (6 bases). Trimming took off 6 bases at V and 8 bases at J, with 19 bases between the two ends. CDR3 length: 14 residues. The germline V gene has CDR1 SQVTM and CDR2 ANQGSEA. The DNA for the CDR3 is TGCAGCGTCGGAACAGGCCGCGGGGGCGAAAAACTGTTTTTT. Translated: CSVGTGRGGEKLFF.

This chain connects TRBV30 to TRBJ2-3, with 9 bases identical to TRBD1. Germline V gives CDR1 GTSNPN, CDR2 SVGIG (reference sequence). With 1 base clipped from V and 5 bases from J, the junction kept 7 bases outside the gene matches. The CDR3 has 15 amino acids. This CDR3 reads CAWSAGTGKGDTQYF. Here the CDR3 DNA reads TGTGCCTGGAGTGCCGGGACAGGGAAGGGAGATACGCAGTATTTT.

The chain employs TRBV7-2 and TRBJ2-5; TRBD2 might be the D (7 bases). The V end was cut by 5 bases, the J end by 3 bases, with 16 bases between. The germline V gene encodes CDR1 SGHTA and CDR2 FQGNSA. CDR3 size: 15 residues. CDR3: CASSKIGEGEETQYF. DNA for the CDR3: TGTGCCAGCAGCAAGATTGGGGAGGGGGAAGAGACCCAGTACTTC. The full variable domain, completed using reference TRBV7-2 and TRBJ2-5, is GAGVSQSPSNKVTEKGKDVELRCDPISGHTALYWYRQSLGQGLEFLIYFQGNSAPDKSGLPSDRFSAERTGGSVSTLTIQRTQQEDSAVYLCASSKIGEGEETQYFGPGTRLLVL.

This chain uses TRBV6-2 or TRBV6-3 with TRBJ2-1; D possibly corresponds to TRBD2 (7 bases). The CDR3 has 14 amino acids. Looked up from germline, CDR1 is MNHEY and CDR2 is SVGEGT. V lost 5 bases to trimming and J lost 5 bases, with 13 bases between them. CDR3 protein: CASSRGGADNEQFF. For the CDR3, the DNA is TGTGCCAGCAGTCGCGGGGGCGCCGACAATGAGCAGTTCTTC.

CDR3 protein: CASSDHRGTEAFF. The DNA of the CDR3 is TGTGCCAGCAGTGATCATCGAGGGACTGAAGCTTTCTTT. The genes are TRBV6-4 and TRBJ1-1; D is undetermined. This CDR3 is built from 13 residues. In germline, CDR1 is MRHNA, CDR2 SNTAGT. V gave up 3 bases and J gave up 5 bases, with 10 bases separating them.

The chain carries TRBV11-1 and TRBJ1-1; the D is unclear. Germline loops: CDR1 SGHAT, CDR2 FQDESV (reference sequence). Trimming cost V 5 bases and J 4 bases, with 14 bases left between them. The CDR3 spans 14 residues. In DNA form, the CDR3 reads TGTGCCAGCAGCACCGGACGGGCGGGCACTGAAGCTTTCTTT. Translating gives CASSTGRAGTEAFF.

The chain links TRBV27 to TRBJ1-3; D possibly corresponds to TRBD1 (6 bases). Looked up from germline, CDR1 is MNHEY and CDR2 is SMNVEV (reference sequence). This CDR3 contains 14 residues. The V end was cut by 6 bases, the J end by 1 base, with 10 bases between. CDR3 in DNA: TGTGCCAGCAGACAAACAGGGTCTGGAAACACCATATATTTT. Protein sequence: CASRQTGSGNTIYF.

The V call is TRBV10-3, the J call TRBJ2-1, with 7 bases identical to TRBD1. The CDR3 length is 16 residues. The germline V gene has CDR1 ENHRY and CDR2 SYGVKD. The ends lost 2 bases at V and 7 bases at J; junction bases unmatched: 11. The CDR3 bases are TGTGCCATCAGTGAGCCCCCGAGGACAGGTAAAAATGAGCAGTTCTTC. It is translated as CAISEPPRTGKNEQFF.

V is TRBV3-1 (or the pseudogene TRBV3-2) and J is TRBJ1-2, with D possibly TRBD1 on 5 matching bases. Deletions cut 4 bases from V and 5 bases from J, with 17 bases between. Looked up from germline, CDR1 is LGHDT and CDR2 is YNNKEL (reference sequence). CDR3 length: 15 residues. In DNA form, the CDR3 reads TGTGCCAGCAGCCCCCCCGGCGCGGGGCCTTATGGCTACACCTTC. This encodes CASSPPGAGPYGYTF.

DNA for the CDR3: TGTGCCACCAGTGATTCATGGAGCTCGAGCTCCTACAATGAGCAGTTCTTC. Its translation: CATSDSWSSSSYNEQFF. This chain links TRBV24-1 with TRBJ2-1; no reliable D call. Germline lookup yields CDR1 KGHDR and CDR2 SFDVKD. Between the trimmed V and J ends, which lost 2 bases and 0 bases, there was a span of 13 bases. The CDR3 sequence is 17 residues long.

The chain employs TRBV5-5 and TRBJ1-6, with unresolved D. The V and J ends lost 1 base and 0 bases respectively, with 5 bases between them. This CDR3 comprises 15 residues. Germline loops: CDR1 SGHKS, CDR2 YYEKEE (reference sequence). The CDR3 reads CASSLLFSYNSPLHF. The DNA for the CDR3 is TGTGCCAGCAGCTTGTTATTCTCCTATAATTCACCCCTCCACTTT. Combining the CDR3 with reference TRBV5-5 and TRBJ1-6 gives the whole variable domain DAGVTQSPTHLIKTRGQQVTLRCSPISGHKSVSWYQQVLGQGPQFIFQYYEKEERGRGNFPDRFSARQFPNYSSELNVNALLLGDSALYLCASSLLFSYNSPLHFGNGTRLTVT.

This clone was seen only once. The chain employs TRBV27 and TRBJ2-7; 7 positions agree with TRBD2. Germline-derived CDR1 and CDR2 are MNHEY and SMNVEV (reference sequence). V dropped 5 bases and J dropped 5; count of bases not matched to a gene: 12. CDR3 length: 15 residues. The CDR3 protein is CASSPLLGRRNEQYF. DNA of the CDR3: TGTGCCAGCAGTCCCCTCCTCGGGAGGAGGAACGAGCAGTACTTC.

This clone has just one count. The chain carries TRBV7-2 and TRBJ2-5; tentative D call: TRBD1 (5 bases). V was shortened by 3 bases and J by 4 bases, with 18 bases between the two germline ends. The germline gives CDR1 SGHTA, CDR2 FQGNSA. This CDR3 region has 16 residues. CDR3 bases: TGTGCCAGCAGCTTTTCTAGGACAACCTCGGGAGAGACCCAGTACTTC. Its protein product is CASSFSRTTSGETQYF. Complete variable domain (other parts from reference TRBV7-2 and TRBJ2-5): GAGVSQSPSNKVTEKGKDVELRCDPISGHTALYWYRQSLGQGLEFLIYFQGNSAPDKSGLPSDRFSAERTGGSVSTLTIQRTQQEDSAVYLCASSFSRTTSGETQYFGPGTRLLVL.

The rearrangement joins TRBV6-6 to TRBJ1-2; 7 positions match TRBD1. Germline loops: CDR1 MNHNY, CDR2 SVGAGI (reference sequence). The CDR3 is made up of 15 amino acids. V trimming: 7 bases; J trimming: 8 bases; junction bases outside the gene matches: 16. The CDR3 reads CASTSDFIQGYGYTF. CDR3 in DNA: TGTGCCAGCACCTCGGATTTCATACAGGGGTACGGCTACACCTTC.

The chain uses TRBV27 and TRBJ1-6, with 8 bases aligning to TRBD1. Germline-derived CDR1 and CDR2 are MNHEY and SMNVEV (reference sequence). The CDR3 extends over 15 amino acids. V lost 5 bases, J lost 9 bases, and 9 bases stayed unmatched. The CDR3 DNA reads TGTGCCAGCAGTCGAACCGGGACAGGAGGTTCACCCCTCCACTTT. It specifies CASSRTGTGGSPLHF.

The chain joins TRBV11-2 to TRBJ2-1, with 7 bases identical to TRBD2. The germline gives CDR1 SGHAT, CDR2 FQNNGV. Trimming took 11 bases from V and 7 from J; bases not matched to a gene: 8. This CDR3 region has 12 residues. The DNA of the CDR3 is TGTGCCGTGGGACTAACCGGGAATGAGCAGTTCTTC. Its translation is CAVGLTGNEQFF. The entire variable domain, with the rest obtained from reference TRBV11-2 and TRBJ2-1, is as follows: EAGVAQSPRYKIIEKRQSVAFWCNPISGHATLYWYQQILGQGPKLLIQFQNNGVVDDSQLPKDRFSAERLKGVDSTLKIQPAKLEDSAVYLCAVGLTGNEQFFGPGTRLTVL.